This T cell receptor beta chain is drawn from a study of T cell repertoires in cytomegalovirus infection. Looking at the study overall: HLA-C-restricted CMV epitopes, recently identified, and well-studied HLA-B-restricted ones were used by the study. It can be stated that public TCR beta signatures indicated CMV infection as well as a matching HLA type.

In regard to this clonotype: Antigen: not known.

The germline V gene encodes CDR1 MDHEN and CDR2 SYDVKM. CDR3 length equals 18 residues. V gave up 9 bases and J gave up 7 bases; unmatched junction bases: 24. Study-level results: HLA-C-restricted CMV-specific TCR beta clonotypes prevailed in the ex vivo response. Pooled public TCR beta family frequency picked out CMV carriers with the relevant HLA.

From the reads, TCRdb called clonotypes with MiXCR, one entry per CDR3 protein. The profile shows about 900,000 distinct CDR3 sequences, roughly 30% of them singletons. The TCR was taken from a human donor in good health (CMV status not recorded). Some clones in this sample may be carry-over from other donors' samples. The rearrangement joins TRBV28 to TRBJ1-5, with 7 bases that match TRBD1. This sample comprised cultured CD8+ T cells from PBMCs, obtained from culture after CMV antigen stimulation. For the CDR3, the DNA is TGTGCCAGTACCGTGGGGTTGCGACACAGGGGTGAAGGGCAGCCCCAGCATTTT. This gives the protein CASTVGLRHRGEGQPQHF.